These 25 T cell receptor beta chains were sequenced from one sample in a study of blood T cell repertoires in COVID-19. TCRdb's copy holds only in-frame clones and misses some; the assay was immunoSEQ multiplex PCR. The sample records some 200,000 clones, approximately 84% being singletons. The sample comprised peripheral blood. These receptors were taken from a man over 45 who had recovered from COVID-19.

This clone has just one count. The chain combines TRBV27 with TRBJ2-5, with 10 bases aligning to TRBD2. The CDR3 length is 15 residues. Losses at the gene ends were 10 bases for V and 6 bases for J; bases not matched to a gene: 14. Germline V gives CDR1 MNHEY, CDR2 SMNVEV (reference sequence). Written as DNA, the CDR3 is TGTGCCACCTCAAGGACTAGCGGTATGGGAAAGACCCAGTACTTC. The encoded protein is CATSRTSGMGKTQYF.

CDR3 sequence: CASRIGTSGTGAPTDTQYF. The CDR3 DNA follows: TGTGCCAGCAGAATTGGGACTAGCGGGACGGGGGCCCCCACAGATACGCAGTATTTT. J is TRBJ2-3 and V is TRBV2; 13 nucleotides agree with TRBD2. This CDR3 is 19 amino acids long. Germline loops: CDR1 SNHLY, CDR2 FYNNEI. J gave up 2 bases and V 6 bases, and 14 bases lay outside the gene matches.

This rearrangement joins TRBV24-1 to TRBJ2-2; the D gene is possibly TRBD2 (5 bases). Trimming left V 1 base short and J 6 bases short, with 11 bases between. This CDR3 has 15 amino acids. Germline V gene sequence: CDR1 KGHDR, CDR2 SFDVKD. The CDR3 coding sequence is TGTGCCACCAGTGATTTAGAGGGTAACCCCGGGGAGCTGTTTTTT. Translating gives CATSDLEGNPGELFF.

About this clone: Other nucleotide sequences from this sample produce the same CDR3. J is TRBJ2-5 and V is TRBV6-5; 8 bases map to TRBD2. The J segment lost 4 bases and the V segment lost 2 bases, leaving 0 bases of the junction unmatched. Germline-derived CDR1 and CDR2 are MNHEY and SVGAGI. This CDR3 has 13 residues. CDR3 region: CASSYGLAETQYF. The DNA for the CDR3 is TGTGCCAGCAGTTACGGACTAGCAGAGACCCAGTACTTC.

This sequence joins TRBV11-2 and TRBJ1-1; 8 bases line up with TRBD1. The CDR3 length is 13 residues. Germline CDR1 is SGHAT and CDR2 is FQNNGV. The V and J ends lost 5 bases and 11 bases, in that order; junction bases with no gene match: 10. In DNA form, the CDR3 reads TGTGCCAGCAGCAGGCGGACAGGGCTATCGGCTTTCTTT. It encodes CASSRRTGLSAFF.

The CDR3 DNA reads TGTGCCAGCAGCGGACAGGGGGCCGGGGCCAACGTCCTGACTTTC. This encodes CASSGQGAGANVLTF. The genes are TRBV5-4 and TRBJ2-6; 11 bases fit TRBD1. Germline CDR1 reads SGHNT; CDR2 reads YYREEE (reference sequence). This CDR3 is 15 amino acids long. With 4 bases clipped from V and 4 bases from J, the junction kept 1 base outside the gene matches.

The V call is TRBV4-1, the J call TRBJ1-6; perhaps TRBD1 as D (5 bases). Looked up from germline, CDR1 is MGHRA and CDR2 is YSYEKL. V was clipped by 1 base and J by 0 bases, with 13 bases between them. The CDR3 spans 18 residues. The CDR3 region is CASSQVGGGYSYNSPLHF. CDR3 DNA sequence: TGCGCCAGCAGCCAAGTCGGGGGGGGTTACTCCTATAATTCACCCCTCCACTTT.

The chain combines TRBV28 with TRBJ1-5; 7 positions match TRBD1. The CDR3 runs 15 residues. Germline CDR1 is MDHEN and CDR2 is SYDVKM. Trimming at V came to 5 bases and at J to 6 bases, leaving 10 bases not matched to a gene. CDR3 loop: CASSLPAGGVQPQHF. The CDR3 DNA reads as TGTGCCAGCAGTCTACCAGCAGGGGGTGTTCAGCCCCAGCATTTT.

The chain combines TRBV2 with TRBJ2-1, with D possibly TRBD2 on 6 matching bases. This CDR3 is built from 15 residues. V lost 4 bases to trimming and J lost 2 bases, with 12 bases between them. CDR1 SNHLY and CDR2 FYNNEI come from the germline V gene. The CDR3 region is CASSGEGGPYNEQFF. The CDR3 DNA follows: TGTGCCAGCAGTGGAGAGGGAGGTCCCTACAATGAGCAGTTCTTC.

The V call is TRBV9, the J call TRBJ1-2, with TRBD1 matching over 8 bases. The CDR3 runs to 15 residues. Germline CDR1 reads SGDLS; CDR2 reads YYNGEE. With V trimmed by 4 bases and J by 7 bases, 12 bases remained unmatched. DNA of the CDR3: TGTGCCAGCAGCTCCGAGAGACAGGGGAGGAGTGGCTACACCTTC. Translating gives CASSSERQGRSGYTF. The entire variable domain, with the rest obtained from reference TRBV9 and TRBJ1-2, is as follows: DSGVTQTPKHLITATGQRVTLRCSPRSGDLSVYWYQQSLDQGLQFLIQYYNGEERAKGNILERFSAQQFPDLHSELNLSSLELGDSALYFCASSSERQGRSGYTFGSGTRLTVV.

This sequence joins TRBV7-9 and TRBJ2-7; a possible D gene is TRBD2 (6 bases). CDR3 size: 15 residues. Germline V lookup: CDR1 SEHNR, CDR2 FQNEAQ (reference sequence). The germline V and J ends were trimmed by 4 bases and 6 bases, with 19 bases remaining between them. The CDR3 sequence is CASSSLLALGGEQYF. For the CDR3, the DNA is TGTGCCAGCAGCTCTTTACTAGCCCTGGGGGGCGAGCAGTACTTC. Full variable domain (rest looked up from reference TRBV7-9 and TRBJ2-7): DTGVSQNPRHKITKRGQNVTFRCDPISEHNRLYWYRQTLGQGPEFLTYFQNEAQLEKSRLLSDRFSAERPKGSFSTLEIQRTEQGDSAMYLCASSSLLALGGEQYFGPGTRLTVT.

The V and J genes are TRBV30 and TRBJ2-7; maybe TRBD1 (6 bases). Trimming stripped 2 bases from V and 4 bases from J, with 18 bases between. Per the germline V gene, CDR1 is GTSNPN and CDR2 is SVGIG (reference sequence). This CDR3 comprises 15 residues. CDR3 amino acids: CAWSSIQGLGYEQYF. The CDR3 region has the DNA TGTGCCTGGAGTTCCATCCAGGGGTTGGGGTACGAGCAGTACTTC.

The chain is built from TRBV30 and TRBJ2-7, with TRBD1 identical over 7 bases. This CDR3 has 14 amino acids. V trimming: 4 bases; J trimming: 11 bases; junction bases outside the gene matches: 17. Germline CDR1 and CDR2: GTSNPN and SVGIG (reference sequence). The CDR3 DNA follows: TGTGCCTGGACCTCCTGGGACAGTCCTCGTAGTAAGTACTTC. It is translated as CAWTSWDSPRSKYF.

This clone was observed a single time. The V gene is TRBV28, the J gene TRBJ2-5, with D possibly TRBD1 on 5 matching bases. The CDR3 spans 16 residues. Trimming removed 0 bases at V and 2 bases at J, with 13 bases between. Germline V gene sequence: CDR1 MDHEN, CDR2 SYDVKM. The CDR3 is CASSLWRTTIQETQYF. The CDR3, as DNA: TGTGCCAGCAGTTTATGGAGGACAACAATTCAAGAGACCCAGTACTTC.

V usage is TRBV16 and J usage is TRBJ1-5; a possible D gene is TRBD1 (6 bases). Trimming removed 1 base at V and 1 base at J, with 17 bases between. From germline, CDR1 is KGHSY and CDR2 FQNENV. This CDR3 contains 18 residues. The CDR3 protein is CASSQYTRQVRSNQPQHF. The CDR3 DNA follows: TGTGCCAGCAGCCAATATACCCGACAGGTCCGAAGCAATCAGCCCCAGCATTTT.

The rearrangement joins TRBV19 to TRBJ1-5; 8 bases are shared with TRBD1. Germline V lookup: CDR1 LNHDA, CDR2 SQIVND (reference sequence). J was trimmed by 6 bases and V by 0 bases; bases with no gene match: 4. The CDR3 is 15 residues long. Written as DNA, the CDR3 is TGTGCCAGTAGTATAGACAGGGGGCTAAGTCAGCCCCAGCATTTT. It translates to CASSIDRGLSQPQHF.

The chain couples TRBV19 to TRBJ1-5; D may be TRBD1 (6 bases). V was trimmed by 7 bases and J by 2 bases, leaving 12 bases between them. This CDR3 comprises 14 residues. The germline CDR1 and CDR2 sequences are LNHDA and SQIVND (reference sequence). This CDR3 is CASIDRMGNQPQHF. The CDR3 DNA follows: TGTGCCAGTATCGACAGGATGGGCAATCAGCCCCAGCATTTT.

This chain connects TRBV27 to TRBJ2-7; 11 nucleotides match TRBD2. Looked up from germline, CDR1 is MNHEY and CDR2 is SMNVEV (reference sequence). The junction had 11 bases not matched to a gene; V was cut back by 5 bases and J by 5 bases. The CDR3 sequence is 16 residues long. The CDR3 nucleotides read TGTGCCAGCAGTCCCCTAGCGGGAGGCTGGGGGGACGAGCAGTACTTC. It translates to CASSPLAGGWGDEQYF.

The chain uses TRBV27 and TRBJ1-6; 7 bases agree with TRBD1. The CDR3 is 15 amino acids. CDR1 and CDR2 (germline): MNHEY, SMNVEV (reference sequence). The V segment lost 3 bases and the J segment 8 bases; nucleotides outside the gene matches: 7. CDR3 bases: TGTGCCAGCAGTTTCGTCTGGGACAGCGATTCACCCCTCCACTTT. It yields the protein CASSFVWDSDSPLHF.

The genes are TRBV10-3 and TRBJ1-2; possibly TRBD1 for D (5 bases). CDR3 size: 13 residues. Per germline, CDR1 ENHRY and CDR2 SYGVKD. V was clipped by 5 bases and J by 4 bases, with 11 bases between them. The CDR3 spells CAISYDSSYGYTF. The CDR3 DNA is TGTGCCATCAGTTACGACAGCAGCTATGGCTACACCTTC.

The gene calls are TRBV24-1 and TRBJ2-1, with D possibly being TRBD2 (6 bases). The CDR3 is 14 residues long. Germline V gene data show CDR1 as KGHDR and CDR2 as SFDVKD. V was cut by 5 bases and J by 3 bases, with 10 bases left in between. In DNA form, the CDR3 reads TGTGCCACCAGTGGGAGGGCCGACTACAATGAGCAGTTCTTC. This translates into CATSGRADYNEQFF.

The V gene is TRBV19, the J gene TRBJ2-7; TRBD1 aligns across 7 bases. Germline V gives CDR1 LNHDA, CDR2 SQIVND (reference sequence). The CDR3 has 15 residues. The junction had 3 bases not matched to a gene; V was cut back by 1 base and J by 0 bases. The CDR3 here is CASSIGTGDSYEQYF. The CDR3 DNA is TGTGCCAGTAGTATAGGAACAGGGGACTCCTACGAGCAGTACTTC.

The chain recombines TRBV28 with TRBJ1-1; TRBD1 is a possible D gene (6 bases). The CDR3 has 13 residues. Germline values: CDR1 MDHEN, CDR2 SYDVKM. V lost 7 bases and J 4 bases, leaving 13 bases between the germline ends. The CDR3 bases are TGTGCCAGCAAGGGGGTAGGGAGCACTGAAGCTTTCTTT. As protein: CASKGVGSTEAFF.

The chain joins TRBV30 to TRBJ2-2, with D uncertain. This CDR3 region has 13 residues. Germline assignment: CDR1 GTSNPN and CDR2 SVGIG (reference sequence). V lost 0 bases to trimming and J lost 7 bases, with 9 bases between them. The CDR3 sequence is CAWSVGEGGELFF. The CDR3 region has the DNA TGTGCCTGGAGTGTAGGAGAAGGCGGGGAGCTGTTTTTT.

The chain combines TRBV4-2 with TRBJ2-7; 7 bases fit TRBD2. CDR3 length equals 16 residues. The V gene's germline CDR1 is LGHNA and CDR2 YNFKEQ. V shed 0 bases and J 4 bases; nucleotides not matched to a gene: 9. The CDR3 sequence is CASSQDNLAELYEQYF. The CDR3 DNA reads as TGTGCCAGCAGCCAAGATAACCTAGCGGAGTTGTACGAGCAGTACTTC.